The clone carrying this TCR beta chain occurred once. The sample is drawn from a study of blood T cell repertoires in COVID-19. J was trimmed by 6 bases and V by 4 bases; bases with no gene match: 8. The V gene's germline CDR1 is KGHDR and CDR2 SFDVKD. This CDR3 spans 15 amino acids. Generated by immunoSEQ multiplex PCR, the TCRdb table keeps only in-frame clones and is missing some. The repertoire holds around 90,000 clones, with about 90% as singletons. The sequence came from a male donor with acute or convalescent COVID-19. The sequenced material came from peripheral blood. The chain uses TRBV24-1 and TRBJ1-5; 7 bases line up with TRBD1. DNA for the CDR3: TGTGCCACCAGTGACGGTGTAGGGGGCGGTCAGCCCCAGCATTTT. It encodes CATSDGVGGGQPQHF.